One sample yielded the 17 T cell receptor beta chains listed below, sequenced in a study of Graves' ophthalmopathy and Graves' hyperthyroidism. RNA transcripts provided the template for amplifying TCR beta CDR3 regions. HTBI primers were employed in first-round RT-PCR, then a second-round multiplex PCR followed. One entry per CDR3 protein, called by TCRdb with MiXCR from the multiplex PCR reads. The table lists 400,000 or so distinct CDR3 sequences, over 15% of them singletons, with approximately 7% in the top ten. The source material was peripheral blood. These receptors were taken from a woman aged 18-29 years with stable Graves' hyperthyroidism.

This clonotype appeared many times. The rearrangement links TRBV19 to TRBJ1-5; TRBD1 is a possible D gene (5 bases). Trimming stripped 3 bases from V and 1 base from J, with 10 bases between. The CDR3 runs to 15 residues. Germline-derived CDR1 and CDR2 are LNHDA and SQIVND (reference sequence). For the CDR3, the DNA is TGTGCCAGTAGTATGTCGGGGGGAAGCAATCAGCCCCAGCATTTT. Encoded protein: CASSMSGGSNQPQHF.

This clonotype showed up just a few times. The junction shows a germline mismatch at one end, possibly a read error. The chain carries TRBV12-3 or TRBV12-4 and TRBJ1-2, with D maybe TRBD1 (6 bases). The CDR3 consists of 15 residues. The CDR3 reads CATSPIRGAGYGYTF. As DNA, the CDR3 is TGTGCCACCAGTCCGATCAGGGGCGCAGGATATGGCTACACCTTC.

Concerning this clonotype: A read error is possible here, since a much larger clone lies one base away. The J gene is TRBJ2-5, the V gene TRBV19, with TRBD2 matching over 7 bases. This CDR3 has 14 amino acids. The germline CDR1 and CDR2 sequences are LNHDA and SQIVND (reference sequence). With 6 bases clipped from V and 4 bases from J, the junction kept 8 bases outside the gene matches. The CDR3 coding sequence is TGTGCCAGTAGGCATGGGGAGGGGCGAGAGACCCAGTACTTC. Amino acids: CASRHGEGRETQYF. The full variable domain, in which reference TRBV19 and TRBJ2-5 provide the parts outside the CDR3, is DGGITQSPKYLFRKEGQNVTLSCEQNLNHDAMYWYRQDPGQGLRLIYYSQIVNDFQKGDIAEGYSVSREKKESFPLTVTSAQKNPTAFYLCASRHGEGRETQYFGPGTRLLVL.

This clonotype was recorded at least ten times. The V call is TRBV29-1, the J call TRBJ2-7; tentatively, D is TRBD1 (5 bases). In germline, CDR1 is SQVTM, CDR2 ANQGSEA. V was pared by 0 bases and J by 1 base, with 13 bases between. The CDR3 length is 15 residues. In DNA form, the CDR3 reads TGCAGCGTTGAAGATCCCAGGGCCCCATCCTACGAGCAGTACTTC. It translates to CSVEDPRAPSYEQYF.

The rearrangement links TRBV20-1 to TRBJ2-7, with D possibly TRBD1 on 6 matching bases. The CDR3 has 13 amino acids. With 4 bases removed from V and 7 bases from J, the gap between germline ends came to 17 bases. Germline V CDR1 and CDR2: DFQATT, SNEGSKA (reference sequence). The CDR3 loop reads CSATTTGRGEQYV. The CDR3 DNA reads TGCAGTGCTACTACGACAGGCCGGGGAGAGCAGTACGTC.

This clonotype was seen only a few times. This sequence joins TRBV20-1 and TRBJ1-1; 8 bases are shared with TRBD1. The germline gives CDR1 DFQATT, CDR2 SNEGSKA (reference sequence). This CDR3 is 12 amino acids long. The V and J ends lost 4 bases and 4 bases, in that order; junction bases with no gene match: 2. CDR3 residues: CSAKDRGTEAFF. In DNA, the CDR3 is TGCAGTGCTAAAGACAGGGGCACTGAAGCTTTCTTT.

This clonotype was counted only a few times. This chain joins TRBV6-1 and TRBJ2-7; D uncertain. In germline, CDR1 is MNHNS, CDR2 SASEGT. V lost 6 bases and J 0 bases, leaving 12 bases between the germline ends. The CDR3 is 14 residues long. CDR3 sequence (DNA): TGTGCCAGCAGCCTCCATCCGAGCTCCTACGAGCAGTACTTC. Encoded protein: CASSLHPSSYEQYF.

This clonotype was seen repeatedly, ten times or more. The chain joins TRBV19 to TRBJ2-7; TRBD2 aligns across 7 bases. After removal of 4 bases from V and 3 bases from J, the junction contained 12 bases not matched to a gene. Germline lookup yields CDR1 LNHDA and CDR2 SQIVND (reference sequence). The CDR3 consists of 16 residues. The CDR3 region has the DNA TGTGCCAGTAGTAGGGGGGGGGAGCGTTTGGACTACGAGCAGTACTTC. Translation: CASSRGGERLDYEQYF.

This clonotype was seen a few times. The rearrangement joins TRBV7-3 to TRBJ2-5; D is unresolved. Trimming shortened V by 2 bases and J by 4 bases, and 14 bases separated the two germline ends. The germline V gene encodes CDR1 SGHTA and CDR2 FQGTGA. CDR3 length: 15 residues. This CDR3 reads CASSLLTGRGETQYF. The CDR3 coding sequence is TGTGCCAGCAGCTTATTAACGGGCAGAGGAGAGACCCAGTACTTC.

This clonotype was counted ten times or more. The chain joins TRBV7-2 to TRBJ2-7; no reliable D call. The germline gives CDR1 SGHTA, CDR2 FQGNSA. V lost 5 bases and J 5 bases, leaving 19 bases between the germline ends. The CDR3 totals 15 residues. The CDR3 region has the DNA TGTGCCAGCAGCCCTCGTGGAAAAACTATGGACGAGCAGTACTTC. The encoded protein is CASSPRGKTMDEQYF. The full variable domain, completed using reference TRBV7-2 and TRBJ2-7, is GAGVSQSPSNKVTEKGKDVELRCDPISGHTALYWYRQSLGQGLEFLIYFQGNSAPDKSGLPSDRFSAERTGGSVSTLTIQRTQQEDSAVYLCASSPRGKTMDEQYFGPGTRLTVT.

This clonotype was recorded at least ten times. The chain is built from TRBV29-1 and TRBJ1-2; unclear D gene. The CDR3 contains 13 residues. The V end was cut by 4 bases, the J end by 0 bases, with 9 bases between. CDR1 SQVTM and CDR2 ANQGSEA come from the germline V gene. The CDR3 DNA sequence: TGCAGCGTTGGAGACAACGCTAACTATGGCTACACCTTC. Translation: CSVGDNANYGYTF.

This clonotype came up many times. This chain links TRBV12-3 or TRBV12-4 with TRBJ2-6, with TRBD2 matching 8 bases. Trimming at V came to 5 bases and at J to 2 bases, leaving 8 bases not matched to a gene. The CDR3 covers 17 residues. CDR3 sequence reads: CASSPQGSGAGANVLTF. Here the CDR3 DNA reads TGTGCCAGCAGTCCCCAGGGTAGCGGGGCTGGGGCCAACGTCCTGACTTTC.

Many counts were recorded for this clonotype. V gene TRBV24-1 combines with J gene TRBJ1-5; D is ambiguous. Per germline, CDR1 KGHDR and CDR2 SFDVKD. The CDR3 is made up of 14 amino acids. Trimming shortened V by 4 bases and J by 5 bases, and 11 bases separated the two germline ends. In DNA form, the CDR3 reads TGTGCCACCAGTGAGCCAGGTAGAGATCAGCCCCAGCATTTT. Translated: CATSEPGRDQPQHF.

At least ten counts were recorded for this clonotype. CDR3 protein: CASTLVGANQPQHF. The CDR3 nucleotides are TGTGCCAGCACCTTGGTGGGGGCCAATCAGCCCCAGCATTTT. J is TRBJ1-5 and V is TRBV12-3 or TRBV12-4; D is perhaps TRBD1 (6 bases). V was clipped by 7 bases and J by 3 bases, with 13 bases between them. This CDR3 is 14 amino acids long.

A remark on this clonotype: One end of the junction varies from germline; a read error may be responsible. The chain links TRBV12-3 or TRBV12-4 to TRBJ2-7; D remains ambiguous. This CDR3 is built from 11 residues. The CDR3 DNA reads as TGTGCCAGCACTTTCGGCTACGATCAGTACTTC. As protein: CASTFGYDQYF.

The sample holds many counts of this clonotype. For the CDR3, the DNA is TGCGCCAGCGCCCGTGTCCCCCCTATTATTGGCGAGCAGTACTTC. Translating gives CASARVPPIIGEQYF. The V gene is TRBV5-1, the J gene TRBJ2-7, with unresolved D. Germline CDR1 and CDR2: SGHRS and YFSETQ. Trimming shortened V by 7 bases and J by 6 bases, and 23 bases separated the two germline ends. The CDR3 runs to 15 residues.

This clonotype appeared many times. The chain links TRBV12-3 or TRBV12-4 to TRBJ1-2, with D unclear. V was pared by 3 bases and J by 3 bases, with 8 bases between. This CDR3 has 13 amino acids. The CDR3 DNA follows: TGTGCCAGCAGTTTGCAACGGGACTATGGCTACACCTTC. This gives the protein CASSLQRDYGYTF.